The clone carrying this T cell receptor beta chain showed up just once. Its specificity is unknown. Sequenced by immunoSEQ multiplex PCR; TCRdb stores in-frame clones only, minus some. The table includes about 84,000 clones, nearly 95% detected once. This CDR3 spans 16 amino acids. The V gene end was trimmed by 4 bases and the J gene end by 4 bases; junction bases not matched to a gene: 5. Per the germline V gene, CDR1 is SGHAT and CDR2 is FQNNGV. These data belong to a study of OX40 agonist ivuxolimab in advanced cancers. Findings and limits, study-wide: Fewer expanded clones were found on average in CD4+ than in CD8+ T cells.

This chain uses TRBV11-2 with TRBJ2-1; 12 bases are shared with TRBD2. Sequencing used CD4+ or CD8+ T cells sorted from blood, obtained in a trial of the OX40 agonist ivuxolimab. This clonotype was sampled from an adult with an advanced solid tumor such as melanoma, head and neck, liver or kidney cancer. CDR3 coding DNA: TGTGCCAGCAGCTGGACTAGCGGGGACATATACAATGAGCAGTTCTTC. This translates into CASSWTSGDIYNEQFF. The variable domain in full, completed from reference TRBV11-2 and TRBJ2-1, reads EAGVAQSPRYKIIEKRQSVAFWCNPISGHATLYWYQQILGQGPKLLIQFQNNGVVDDSQLPKDRFSAERLKGVDSTLKIQPAKLEDSAVYLCASSWTSGDIYNEQFFGPGTRLTVL.